This TCR beta chain was documented in a study of cytomegalovirus exposure and HLA in healthy donors. Concerning this clone: Its antigen remains unidentified.

This CDR3 is 14 amino acids long. The ends were cut back, 0 bases at V and 7 bases at J, with 13 bases in the middle. Germline CDR1 SGHRS, CDR2 YFSETQ. Findings of the study overall: Productive rates of about 87% or about 30% were seen for most TCR beta V segments in an earlier analysis. At a 0.05 false discovery rate, a later analysis found 18,000 or so TCR beta sequences to be associated with HLA alleles.

13 Jbeta primers and 60 Vbeta primers were used for the PCR. The method was immunoSEQ multiplex PCR; TCRdb's version includes in-frame clones alone and lacks a portion of them. The repertoire holds some 92,000 clones, more than 65% seen once, with approximately 2.6% in the top ten. Sequenced material: PBMCs. This TCR was recovered from a man aged 30 to 39 in good health and CMV-seronegative. The chain couples TRBV5-1 to TRBJ2-5; D may be TRBD2 (6 bases). CDR3 nucleotides: TGCGCCAGCAGCTTGGCCGCGGGGTCTGGGACCCAGTACTTC. Protein product: CASSLAAGSGTQYF.